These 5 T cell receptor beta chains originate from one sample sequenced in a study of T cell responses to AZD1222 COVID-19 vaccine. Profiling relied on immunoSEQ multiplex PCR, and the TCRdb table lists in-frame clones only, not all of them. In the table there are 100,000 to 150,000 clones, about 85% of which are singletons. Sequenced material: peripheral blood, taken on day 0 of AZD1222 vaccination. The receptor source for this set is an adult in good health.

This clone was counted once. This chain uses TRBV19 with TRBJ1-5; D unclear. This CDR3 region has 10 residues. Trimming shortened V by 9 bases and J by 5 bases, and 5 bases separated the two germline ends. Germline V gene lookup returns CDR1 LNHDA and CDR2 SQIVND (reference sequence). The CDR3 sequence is CASPYQPQHF. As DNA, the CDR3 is TGTGCCAGCCCTTATCAGCCCCAGCATTTT.

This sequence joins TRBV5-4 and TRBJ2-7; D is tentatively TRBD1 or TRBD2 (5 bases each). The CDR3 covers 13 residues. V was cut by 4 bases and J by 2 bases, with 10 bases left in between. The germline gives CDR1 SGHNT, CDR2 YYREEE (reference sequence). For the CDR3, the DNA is TGTGCCAGCAGCCTCCCGGGGCCCTACGAGCAGTACTTC. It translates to CASSLPGPYEQYF.

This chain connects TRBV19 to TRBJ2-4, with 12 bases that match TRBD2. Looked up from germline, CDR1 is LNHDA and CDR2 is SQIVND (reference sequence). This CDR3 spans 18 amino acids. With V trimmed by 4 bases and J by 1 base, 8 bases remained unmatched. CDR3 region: CASSTPWTSGAAKNIQYF. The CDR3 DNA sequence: TGTGCCAGTAGTACTCCATGGACTAGCGGGGCGGCCAAAAACATTCAGTACTTC.

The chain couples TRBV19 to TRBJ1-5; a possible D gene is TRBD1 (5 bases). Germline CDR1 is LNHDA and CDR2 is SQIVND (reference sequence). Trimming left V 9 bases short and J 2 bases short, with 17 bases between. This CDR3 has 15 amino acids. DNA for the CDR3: TGTGCCAGCCAAGACGGCGGGGCCGGCAATCAGCCCCAGCATTTT. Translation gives CASQDGGAGNQPQHF.

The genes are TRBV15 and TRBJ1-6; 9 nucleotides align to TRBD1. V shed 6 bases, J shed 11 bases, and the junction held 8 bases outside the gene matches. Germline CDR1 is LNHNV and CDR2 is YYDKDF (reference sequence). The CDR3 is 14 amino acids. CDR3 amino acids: CATRVQGAQTPLHF. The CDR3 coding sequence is TGTGCCACCAGAGTACAGGGGGCTCAGACACCCCTCCACTTT.